This T cell receptor beta chain stems from a study of monozygotic twins with inflammatory bowel disease. TCRdb re-called the 5' RACE reads; one entry per CDR3 protein, DNA not given. Found here are 300,000 to 450,000 distinct CDR3 sequences; the top ten clones hold around 2.6%. The CDR3 spans 18 residues. Sequenced sample: blood. V gene TRBV23-1 combines with J gene TRBJ2-1; TCRdb outputs TRBD2, but without DNA this stays unchecked. TRBV23-1 falls under the ORF class, with uncertain function. The sequence came from a human donor with ulcerative colitis or Crohn's disease, or a healthy co-twin of an affected twin (not recorded which). The CDR3 protein is CASFPPLLAVGRFNEQFF.